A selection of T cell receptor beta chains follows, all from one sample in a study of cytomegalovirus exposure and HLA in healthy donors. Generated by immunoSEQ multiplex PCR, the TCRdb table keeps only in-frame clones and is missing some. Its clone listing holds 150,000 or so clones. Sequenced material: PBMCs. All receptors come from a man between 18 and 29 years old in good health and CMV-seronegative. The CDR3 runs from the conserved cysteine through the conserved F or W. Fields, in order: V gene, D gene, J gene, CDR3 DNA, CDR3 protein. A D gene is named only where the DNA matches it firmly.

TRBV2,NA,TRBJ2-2,TGTGCCAGCAGGCGAGCAATGGACACCGGGGAGCTGTTTTTT,CASRRAMDTGELFF
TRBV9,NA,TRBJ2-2,TGTGCCAGCAGCTTCTCCGGGACCGGGGAGCTGTTTTTT,CASSFSGTGELFF
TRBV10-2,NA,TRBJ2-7,TGCGCCAGCAGTACCAGGGTGCTCTACGAGCAGTACTTC,CASSTRVLYEQYF
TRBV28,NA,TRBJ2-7,TGTGCCAGCAGTTTGGGGGCCCTTCCCTACGAGCAGTACTTC,CASSLGALPYEQYF
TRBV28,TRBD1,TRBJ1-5,TGTGCCAGCAGGATAGGGGGCTCTTATAGGGATCAGCCCCAGCATTTT,CASRIGGSYRDQPQHF
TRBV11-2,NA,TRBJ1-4,TGTGCCAGCAGCATCCTACAGGGAATTGGGGAAAAACTGTTTTTT,CASSILQGIGEKLFF
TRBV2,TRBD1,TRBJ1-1,TGTGCCAGTACAGACAGGGACACTGAAGCTTTCTTT,CASTDRDTEAFF
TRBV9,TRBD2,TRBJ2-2,TGTGCCAGCAGCGTGTACCTAGCGGGATCAGCCGGGGAGCTGTTTTTT,CASSVYLAGSAGELFF
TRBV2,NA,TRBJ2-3,TGTGCCAGCAGTGAAGAACGCGGGCTCACAGATACGCAGTATTTT,CASSEERGLTDTQYF
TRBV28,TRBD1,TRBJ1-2,TGTGCCAGCAACCAGGGGGTTCCTTATGGCTACACCTTC,CASNQGVPYGYTF
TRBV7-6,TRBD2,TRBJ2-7,TGTGCCAGCAGCTTTGGTAGCGGGAGCTCCTACGAGCAGTACTTC,CASSFGSGSSYEQYF
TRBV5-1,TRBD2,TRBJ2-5,TGCGCCAGCAGCTACCCGCGGGGGTTCCAAGAGACCCAGTACTTC,CASSYPRGFQETQYF
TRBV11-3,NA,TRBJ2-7,TGTGCCAGCAGTTTTTCCGGCTCCTACGAGCAGTACTTC,CASSFSGSYEQYF
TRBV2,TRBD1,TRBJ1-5,TGTGCCAGCGGTAGGACAGGGAACAATCAGCCCCAGCATTTT,CASGRTGNNQPQHF
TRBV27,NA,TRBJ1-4,TGTGCCAGCAGTTGGGGAGGACGGCGAGATGAAAAACTGTTTTTT,CASSWGGRRDEKLFF
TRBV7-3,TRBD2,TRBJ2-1,TGTGCCAGCAGCTTAACATCTAGCGGGGGACACAATGAGCAGTTCTTC,CASSLTSSGGHNEQFF
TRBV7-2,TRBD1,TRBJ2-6,TGTGCCAGCAGCTTATCTACAGGGGGTGGCTCTGGGGCCAACGTCCTGACTTTC,CASSLSTGGGSGANVLTF
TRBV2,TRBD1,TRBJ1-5,TGTGCCAGCAGTGGTGGGACAGCTCCCTCAATTAGCAATCAGCCCCAGCATTTT,CASSGGTAPSISNQPQHF
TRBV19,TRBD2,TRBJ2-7,TGTGCCAGTAGCCATTACCGGACTAGAAGCCCCTACGAGCAGTACTTC,CASSHYRTRSPYEQYF
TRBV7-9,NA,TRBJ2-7,TGTGCCAGCAGCTTAGGACAGTTAGGCGAGCAGTACTTC,CASSLGQLGEQYF
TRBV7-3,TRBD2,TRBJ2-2,TGTGCCACCGAGAGGGGAGGGACCGGGGAGCTGTTTTTT,CATERGGTGELFF
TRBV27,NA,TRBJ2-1,TGTGCCAGCAGTTTCCGGGACACATACAATGAGCAGTTCTTC,CASSFRDTYNEQFF
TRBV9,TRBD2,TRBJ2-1,TGTGCCAGCAGCGCGGGGACTAGCGGGATTGGGGTGGGAGAGCAGTTCTTC,CASSAGTSGIGVGEQFF
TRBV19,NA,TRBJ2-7,TGTGCCAGTAGTATATTGGGGCCAACCTACGAGCAGTACTTC,CASSILGPTYEQYF
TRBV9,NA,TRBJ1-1,TGTGCCAGCAGTCCTGGTGGGGGCGGCGGGAACACTGAAGCTTTCTTT,CASSPGGGGGNTEAFF
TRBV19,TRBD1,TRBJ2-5,TGTGCCAGTAGCTTCAAGGGGACAGGCTCCCAAGAGACCCAGTACTTC,CASSFKGTGSQETQYF
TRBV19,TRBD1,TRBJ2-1,TGTGCCAGTAGTATCCCGGACAGGGTCGGGAATGAGCAGTTCTTC,CASSIPDRVGNEQFF
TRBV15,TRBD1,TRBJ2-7,TGTGCCACCAGCTCTAGGACAGGGGGTTCCCACGAGCAGTACTTC,CATSSRTGGSHEQYF
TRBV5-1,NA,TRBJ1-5,TGCGCCAGCAGATTTGGGGAGAATCAGCCCCAGCATTTT,CASRFGENQPQHF
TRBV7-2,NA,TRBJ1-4,TGTGCCAGCAGCGCCCGGGGGGGTGAAAAACTGTTTTTT,CASSARGGEKLFF
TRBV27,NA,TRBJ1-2,TGTGCCAGCAGTTTAAGTTCCGGGAATTATGGCTACACCTTC,CASSLSSGNYGYTF
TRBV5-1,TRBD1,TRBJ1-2,TGCGCCAGCAGATTAACAGGGGACGCGTATGGCTACACCTTC,CASRLTGDAYGYTF
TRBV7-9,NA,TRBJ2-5,TGTGCCATCCCCGGGGGACAGGAGACCCAGTACTTC,CAIPGGQETQYF
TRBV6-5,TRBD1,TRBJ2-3,TGTGCCAGCAGCCAACAGGGGAGCACAGATACGCAGTATTTT,CASSQQGSTDTQYF
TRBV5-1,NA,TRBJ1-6,TGCGCCAGCAGCCCACCAGGGATATATTCACCCCTCCACTTT,CASSPPGIYSPLHF
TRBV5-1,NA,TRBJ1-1,TGCGCCAGCTCTAGTACTTACAAAAAAGCTTTCTTT,CASSSTYKKAFF
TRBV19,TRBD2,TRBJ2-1,TGTGCCAGTAGGAGAACTAGCGTTTACAATGAGCAGTTCTTC,CASRRTSVYNEQFF
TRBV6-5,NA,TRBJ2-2,TGTGCCAGCAGTCCATTCAAGAACACCGGGGAGCTGTTTTTT,CASSPFKNTGELFF
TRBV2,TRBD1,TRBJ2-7,TGTGCCAGCAGTGGGACAGGGATCCTCTACGAGCAGTACTTC,CASSGTGILYEQYF